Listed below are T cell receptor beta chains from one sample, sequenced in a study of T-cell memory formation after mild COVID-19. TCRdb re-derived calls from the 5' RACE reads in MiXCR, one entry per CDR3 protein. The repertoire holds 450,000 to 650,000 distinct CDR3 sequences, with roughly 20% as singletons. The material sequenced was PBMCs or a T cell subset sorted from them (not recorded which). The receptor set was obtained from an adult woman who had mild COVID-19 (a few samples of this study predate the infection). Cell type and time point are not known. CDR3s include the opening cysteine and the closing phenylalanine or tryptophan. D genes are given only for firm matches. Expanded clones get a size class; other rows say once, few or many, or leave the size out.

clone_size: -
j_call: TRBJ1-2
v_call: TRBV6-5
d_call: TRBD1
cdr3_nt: TGTGCCAGCAGGGTCACAGGGGGAGGGTATGGCTACACCTTC
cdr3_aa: CASRVTGGGYGYTF

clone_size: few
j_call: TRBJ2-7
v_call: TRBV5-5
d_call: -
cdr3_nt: TGTGCCAGCAGCTTGGTCCTGGGGATTTTAACGTACGAGCAGTACTTC
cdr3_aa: CASSLVLGILTYEQYF

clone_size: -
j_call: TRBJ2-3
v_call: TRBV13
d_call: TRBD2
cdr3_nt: TGTGCCAGCAGCTTCGGGACTAGCGGGGCCCGGGTAGATACGCAGTATTTT
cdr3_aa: CASSFGTSGARVDTQYF

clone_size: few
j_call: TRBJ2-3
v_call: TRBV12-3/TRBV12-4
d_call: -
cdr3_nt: TGTGCCAGCAGCCCGGGCGACAGTATGGGCACAGATACGCAGTATTTT
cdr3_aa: CASSPGDSMGTDTQYF

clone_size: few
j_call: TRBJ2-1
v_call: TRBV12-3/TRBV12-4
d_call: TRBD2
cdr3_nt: TGTGCCAGCAGTTTGGCGACTAGCGGGAGCCACAATGAGCAGTTCTTC
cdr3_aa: CASSLATSGSHNEQFF

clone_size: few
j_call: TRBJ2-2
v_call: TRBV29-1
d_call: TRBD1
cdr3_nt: TGCAGCGTCGGGGGACAGGTGAACACCGGGGAGCTGTTTTTT
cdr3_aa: CSVGGQVNTGELFF

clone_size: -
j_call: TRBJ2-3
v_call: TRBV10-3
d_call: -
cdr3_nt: TGTGCCATCAGTGAGAACAGGGAGGGTACGCAGTATTTT
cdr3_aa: CAISENREGTQYF

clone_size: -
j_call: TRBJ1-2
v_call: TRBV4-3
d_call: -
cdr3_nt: TGCGCCAGCAGCCAAGAACACGCCGGGCAGGGGAAAACCTTC
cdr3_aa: CASSQEHAGQGKTF

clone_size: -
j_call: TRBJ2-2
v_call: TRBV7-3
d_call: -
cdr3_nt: TGTGCCAGCAGCGTAGGGACTTCGGGCGGGGAGCTGTTTTTT
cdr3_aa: CASSVGTSGGELFF

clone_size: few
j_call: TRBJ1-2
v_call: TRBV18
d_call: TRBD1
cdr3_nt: TGTGCCAGCTCACAGACCCGACAGGGGGCGAACTATGGCTACACCTTC
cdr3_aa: CASSQTRQGANYGYTF

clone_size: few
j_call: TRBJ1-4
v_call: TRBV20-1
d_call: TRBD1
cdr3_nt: TGCAGTGCCCAGACAGGGCCTAATGAAAAACTGTTTTTT
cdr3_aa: CSAQTGPNEKLFF

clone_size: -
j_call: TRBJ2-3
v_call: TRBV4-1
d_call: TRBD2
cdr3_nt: TGCGCCAGCAGCCCTTCCTCGTGGAGCGGGGGGAACACAGATACGCAGTATTTT
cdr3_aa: CASSPSSWSGGNTDTQYF

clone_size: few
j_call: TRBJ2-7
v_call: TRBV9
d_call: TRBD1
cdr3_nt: TGTGCCAGCTCAGAGAGGGGGCTACCCTCGTCGGAGCAGTACTTC
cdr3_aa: CASSERGLPSSEQYF

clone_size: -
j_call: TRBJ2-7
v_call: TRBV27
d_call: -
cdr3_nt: TGTGCCAGCAAACTAGGGCCAACTACCTACGAGCAGTACTTC
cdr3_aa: CASKLGPTTYEQYF

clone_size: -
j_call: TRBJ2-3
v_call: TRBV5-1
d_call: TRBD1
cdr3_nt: TGCGCCAGCAGCCATACAGGGGCTAGCACAGATACGCAGTATTTT
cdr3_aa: CASSHTGASTDTQYF

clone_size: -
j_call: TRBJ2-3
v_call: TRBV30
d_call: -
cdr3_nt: TGTGCCTGGAGTGTACGCCCAGGGGCTCCCCTGAAGGTGTCTAGGACAGATACGCAGTATTTT
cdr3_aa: CAWSVRPGAPLKVSRTDTQYF

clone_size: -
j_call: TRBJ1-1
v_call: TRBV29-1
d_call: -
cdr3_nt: TGCAGCGTTGAAGGACAGGCTATGAACACTGAAGCTTTCTTT
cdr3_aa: CSVEGQAMNTEAFF

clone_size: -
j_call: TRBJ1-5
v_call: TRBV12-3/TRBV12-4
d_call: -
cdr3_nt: TGTGCCAGCAGAGCATCGGGGGCCGGGTATTATAGCAATCAGCCCCAGCATTTT
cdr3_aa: CASRASGAGYYSNQPQHF

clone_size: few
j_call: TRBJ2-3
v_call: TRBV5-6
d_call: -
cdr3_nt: TGTGCCAGCAGCTTGCAGGAACGGGCAGATACGCAGTATTTT
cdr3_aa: CASSLQERADTQYF

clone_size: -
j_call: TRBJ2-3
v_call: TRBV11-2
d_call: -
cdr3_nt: TGTGCCAGCAGCCTACGATCACAGGGTGCGGGAGATACGCAGTATTTT
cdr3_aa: CASSLRSQGAGDTQYF

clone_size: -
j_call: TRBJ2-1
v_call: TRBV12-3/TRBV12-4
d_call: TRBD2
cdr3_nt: TGTGCCAGCAGTTTGGGGCCTCGGGCTAGCGGGGCAGGTGAGCAGTTCTTC
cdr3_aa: CASSLGPRASGAGEQFF

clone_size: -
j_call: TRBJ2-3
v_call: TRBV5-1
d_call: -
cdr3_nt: TGCGCCAGCAGCTTTGGCGGGACCTCTAGCACAGATACGCAGTATTTT
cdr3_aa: CASSFGGTSSTDTQYF

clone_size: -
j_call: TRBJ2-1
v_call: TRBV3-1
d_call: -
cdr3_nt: TGTGCCAGCAGCCCCACAGGGTGGGCGCAGTTCTTC
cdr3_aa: CASSPTGWAQFF

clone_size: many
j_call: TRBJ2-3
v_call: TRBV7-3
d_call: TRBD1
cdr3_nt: TGTGCCAGCAGCGGGGACAGTCAAACAGATACGCAGTATTTT
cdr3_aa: CASSGDSQTDTQYF

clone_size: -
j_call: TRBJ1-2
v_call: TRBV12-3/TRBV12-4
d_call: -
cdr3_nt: TGTGCCAGCAGTTCAGGGGCCAGCTATGGCTACACCTTC
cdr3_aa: CASSSGASYGYTF

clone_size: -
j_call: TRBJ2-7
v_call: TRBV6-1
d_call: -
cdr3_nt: TGTGCCAGCAGTGAATACGGACAAAGAGACGAGCAGTACTTC
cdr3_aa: CASSEYGQRDEQYF

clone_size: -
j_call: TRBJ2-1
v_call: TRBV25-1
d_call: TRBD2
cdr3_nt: TGTGCCAGCAGTGAATGGACTAGCGGGAGAGGCGGTGAGCAGTTCTTC
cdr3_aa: CASSEWTSGRGGEQFF

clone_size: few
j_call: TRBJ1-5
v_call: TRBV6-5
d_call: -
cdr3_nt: TGTGCCAGCGGATTTAACCAGGCCAATCAGCCCCAGCATTTT
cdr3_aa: CASGFNQANQPQHF

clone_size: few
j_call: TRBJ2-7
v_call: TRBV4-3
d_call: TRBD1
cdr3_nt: TGCGCCAGCAGCCAAGGGGACAGGGGTGTCTACGAGCAGTACTTC
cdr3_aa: CASSQGDRGVYEQYF

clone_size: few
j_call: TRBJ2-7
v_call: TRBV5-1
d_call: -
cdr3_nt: TGCGCCAGCAGCGTGGGACCGCCTCCCTCCTACGAGCAGTACTTC
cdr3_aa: CASSVGPPPSYEQYF

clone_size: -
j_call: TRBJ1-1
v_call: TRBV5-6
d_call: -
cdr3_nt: TGTGCCAGCAGCTTCCCCCCGGGGGACCAGTCGGACACTGAAGCTTTCTTT
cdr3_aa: CASSFPPGDQSDTEAFF

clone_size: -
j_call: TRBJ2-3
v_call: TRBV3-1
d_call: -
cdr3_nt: TGTGCCAGCAGCCAAGAAGCATATTCTAGCACAGATACGCAGTATTTT
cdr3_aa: CASSQEAYSSTDTQYF

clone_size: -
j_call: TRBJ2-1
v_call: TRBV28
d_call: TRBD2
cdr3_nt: TGTGCCTGCAGGGGCGGGAGGCTCGCTTCCTCCTACAATGAGCAGTTCTTC
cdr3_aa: CACRGGRLASSYNEQFF

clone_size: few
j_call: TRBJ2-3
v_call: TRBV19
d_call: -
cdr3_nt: TGTGCCGCCTCGGAGGGGACAGATACGCAGTATTTT
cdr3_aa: CAASEGTDTQYF

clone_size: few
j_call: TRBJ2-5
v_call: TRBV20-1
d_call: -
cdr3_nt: TGCAGTGCTAGCCGAACGGGCGGGAAAGAGACCCAGTACTTC
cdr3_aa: CSASRTGGKETQYF

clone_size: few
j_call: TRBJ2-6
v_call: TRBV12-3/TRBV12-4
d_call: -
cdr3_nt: TGTGCCACCGGGCGGTCTGGGGCCAACGTCCTGACTTTC
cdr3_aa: CATGRSGANVLTF

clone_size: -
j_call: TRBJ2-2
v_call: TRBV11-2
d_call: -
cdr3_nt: TGTGCCAGCAGCCTCGCCCTCGGGAAGGGGAACACCGGGGAGCTGTTTTTT
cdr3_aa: CASSLALGKGNTGELFF

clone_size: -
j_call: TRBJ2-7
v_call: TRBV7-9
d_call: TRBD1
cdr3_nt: TGTGCCAGCAGCCCCCGACAGGGTCCCTCCTACGAGCAGTACTTC
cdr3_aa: CASSPRQGPSYEQYF

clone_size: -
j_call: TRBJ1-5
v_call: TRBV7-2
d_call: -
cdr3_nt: TGTGCCAGCAGTATGAGGGGCTCAGGACAGCCCCAGCATTTT
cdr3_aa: CASSMRGSGQPQHF

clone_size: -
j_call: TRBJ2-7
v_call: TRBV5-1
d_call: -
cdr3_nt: TGCGCCAGCAGCTTGGTAACAGGGATATACGAGCAGTACTTC
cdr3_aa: CASSLVTGIYEQYF

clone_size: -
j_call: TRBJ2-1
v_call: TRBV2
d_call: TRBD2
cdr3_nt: TGTGCCAGCAGTAAGAACTCGGGGGGGCCCTACAATGAGCAGTTCTTC
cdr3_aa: CASSKNSGGPYNEQFF

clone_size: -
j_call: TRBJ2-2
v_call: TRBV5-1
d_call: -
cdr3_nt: TGCGCCAGCAGCATTGCCCGGGGGACCGGGGAGCTGTTTTTT
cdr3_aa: CASSIARGTGELFF

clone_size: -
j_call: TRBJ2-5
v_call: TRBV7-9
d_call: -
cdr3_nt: TGTGCCAGCAGGTACGGGGGGACACAAGAGACCCAGTACTTC
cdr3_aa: CASRYGGTQETQYF

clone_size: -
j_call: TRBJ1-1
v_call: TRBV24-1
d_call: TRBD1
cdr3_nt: TGTGCCACCAGTGATGCAGGGGGCACTGAAGCTTTCTTT
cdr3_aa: CATSDAGGTEAFF

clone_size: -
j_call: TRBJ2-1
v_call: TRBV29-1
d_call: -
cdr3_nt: TGCAGCGTGGGATTCCCCTACTCTCCCTACAATGAGCAGTTCTTC
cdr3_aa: CSVGFPYSPYNEQFF

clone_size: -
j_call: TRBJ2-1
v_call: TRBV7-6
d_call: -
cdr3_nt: TGTGCCAGCAGCCAACCATTAGGGGGAGAGCAGTTCTTC
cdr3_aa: CASSQPLGGEQFF

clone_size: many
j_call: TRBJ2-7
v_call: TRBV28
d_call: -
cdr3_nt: TGTGCCAGCAGTTTAAGGGCCGGCGAGCAGTACTTC
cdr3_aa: CASSLRAGEQYF

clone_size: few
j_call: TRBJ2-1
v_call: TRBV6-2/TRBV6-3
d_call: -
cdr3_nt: TGTGCCACCTGGCGCGGAGGCAATGAGCAGTTCTTC
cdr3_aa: CATWRGGNEQFF

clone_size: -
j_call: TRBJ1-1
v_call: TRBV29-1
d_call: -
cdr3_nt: TGCAGCGATGACACCGGGGGCACTGAAGCTTTCTTT
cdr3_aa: CSDDTGGTEAFF

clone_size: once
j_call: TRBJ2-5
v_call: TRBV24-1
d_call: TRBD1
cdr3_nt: TGTGCCACCAGTGACCCTGGGGACAGCCAAGAGACCCAGTACTTC
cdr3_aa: CATSDPGDSQETQYF

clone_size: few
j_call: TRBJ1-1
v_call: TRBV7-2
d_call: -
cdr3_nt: TGTGCCAGCACCCTGAGCTTTGGGAACACTGAAGCTTTCTTT
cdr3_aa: CASTLSFGNTEAFF

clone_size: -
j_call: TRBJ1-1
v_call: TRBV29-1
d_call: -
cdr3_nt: TGCAGCGTTGAGGGGGCGCGGTCTGAAGCTTTCTTT
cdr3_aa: CSVEGARSEAFF

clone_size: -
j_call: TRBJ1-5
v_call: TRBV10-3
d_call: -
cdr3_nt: TGTGCCATCAGCCTCACTGGGGGGGCAGGCAATCAGCCCCAGCATTTT
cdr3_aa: CAISLTGGAGNQPQHF

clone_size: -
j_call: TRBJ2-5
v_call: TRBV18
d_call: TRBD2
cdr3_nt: TGTGCCAGCTCACCTGGGAGGCAGAGACTAGCGGGGGGACAAGAGACCCAGTACTTC
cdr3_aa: CASSPGRQRLAGGQETQYF

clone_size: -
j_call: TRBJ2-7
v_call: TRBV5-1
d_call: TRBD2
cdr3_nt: TGCGCCAGCAGCTTAGGACTAGCGCGATACGCCTACGAGCAGTACTTC
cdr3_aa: CASSLGLARYAYEQYF

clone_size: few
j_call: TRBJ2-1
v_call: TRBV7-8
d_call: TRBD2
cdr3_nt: TGTGCCAGCAGCTCTCTTCAAGCGGGACTCTACAATGAGCAGTTCTTC
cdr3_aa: CASSSLQAGLYNEQFF

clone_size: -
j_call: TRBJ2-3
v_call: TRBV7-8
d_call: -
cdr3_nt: TGTGCCAGCAGCTCCCACCCGGGGGAGCGGACAGATACGCAGTATTTT
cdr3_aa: CASSSHPGERTDTQYF

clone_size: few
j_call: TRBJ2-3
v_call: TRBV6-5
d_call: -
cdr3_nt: TGTGCCAGCAGTTACTCGCCGGGGAAAGATACGCAGTATTTT
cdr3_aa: CASSYSPGKDTQYF

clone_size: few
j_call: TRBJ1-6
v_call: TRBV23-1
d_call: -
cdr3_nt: TGCGCCAGCAGTCAATCTCCGGGCCCCTATAATTCACCCCTCCACTTT
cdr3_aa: CASSQSPGPYNSPLHF

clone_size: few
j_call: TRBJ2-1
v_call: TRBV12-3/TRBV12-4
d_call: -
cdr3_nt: TGTGCCAGCAGTCAGGGAAAGGTAGCTGAGCAGTTCTTC
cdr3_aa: CASSQGKVAEQFF